These 5 T cell receptor beta chains share one sample of origin, sequenced in a study of cytomegalovirus exposure and HLA in healthy donors. Amplification used 60 Vbeta primers and 13 Jbeta primers. Some clones are missing from TCRdb's copy, which holds only in-frame ones; the method was immunoSEQ multiplex PCR. The repertoire holds 120,000 to 150,000 clones, with roughly 80% as singletons. Sequencing was carried out using PBMCs. Every receptor here comes from a young woman in good health and CMV-seronegative.

The V call is TRBV19, the J call TRBJ2-5, with 7 nucleotides matching TRBD1. The CDR3 totals 15 residues. The ends lost 5 bases at V and 1 base at J; junction bases unmatched: 7. From germline, CDR1 is LNHDA and CDR2 SQIVND (reference sequence). Written as DNA, the CDR3 is TGTGCCAGTAGTCCCCGACAGGGCCCCCAAGAGACCCAGTACTTC. The encoded protein is CASSPRQGPQETQYF.

As to this clone: The junction does not match germline at one end; this may be a read error. CDR3 in amino acids: CSSSPGTSGRLYEQYF. The CDR3, as DNA: TGTTCCAGCAGCCCCGGGACTAGCGGGAGGTTATACGAGCAGTACTTC. The gene calls are TRBV7-9 and TRBJ2-7, with TRBD2 identical over 15 bases. The CDR3 extends over 16 amino acids. The germline gives CDR1 SEHNR, CDR2 FQNEAQ (reference sequence).

The rearrangement links TRBV7-9 to TRBJ2-2, with 9 positions matching TRBD2. With V trimmed by 5 bases and J by 2 bases, 15 bases remained unmatched. The CDR3 runs 19 residues. Germline loops: CDR1 SEHNR, CDR2 FQNEAQ (reference sequence). The CDR3 region is CASSPRPGETSGNTGELFF. The CDR3, as DNA: TGTGCCAGCAGCCCAAGGCCAGGGGAGACTAGCGGAAACACCGGGGAGCTGTTTTTT.

The chain has TRBV5-5 and TRBJ1-6; D remains ambiguous. V was clipped by 3 bases and J by 14 bases, with 15 bases between them. In germline, CDR1 is SGHKS, CDR2 YYEKEE (reference sequence). The CDR3 runs to 13 residues. CDR3 loop: CASSSNMGQALHF. CDR3 bases: TGTGCCAGCAGCTCTAACATGGGCCAGGCCCTCCACTTT.

The chain combines TRBV6-4 with TRBJ2-2; TRBD1 matches 9 bases. This CDR3 is 16 amino acids long. V dropped 0 bases and J dropped 1; count of bases not matched to a gene: 0. Germline V lookup: CDR1 MRHNA, CDR2 SNTAGT. Here the CDR3 DNA reads TGTGCCAGCAGTGACTCGGACAGGGGGAACACCGGGGAGCTGTTTTTT. This gives the protein CASSDSDRGNTGELFF.